This TCR beta chain was identified during a study of low-dose radiotherapy and immunotherapy resistance in tumors. Overall study: Fractions of 1 Gy went to Cohort 2 every two weeks, for 13 Gy over 26 weeks.

Time point meaning: after trial treatment. Treatment meaning: LDRT plus nivolumab, ipilimumab, low-dose cyclophosphamide and aspirin (RACIN trial). Low-dose radiotherapy, low-dose cyclophosphamide, aspirin, ipilimumab and nivolumab were all given to the donors. cDNA synthesis used a TRAV/TRBV-specific primer set for both chains. Both a constant-region primer and a V-primer adapter served to amplify TCRs across 15 to 20 PCR cycles. Each CDR3 protein is one row after TCRdb ran MiXCR on the reads. The sample lists almost 45,000 distinct CDR3 sequences; less than 30% were seen once. CDR3 size: 15 residues. Germline CDR1 MDHEN, CDR2 SYDVKM. By share, this clonotype ranks as medium-sized. Germline and junction disagree at one end, which may indicate a read error.

The rearrangement joins TRBV28 to TRBJ2-3, with D tentatively TRBD1 (5 bases). The sample in question was PBMCs, obtained after low-dose radiotherapy plus immunotherapy. The source of this sequence is a male donor with prostate cancer. The CDR3 DNA follows: TGTGCCAGCAGTCTATGGAGTATTACAGGAGATACGCAGTATTTT. This sequence encodes CASSLWSITGDTQYF.